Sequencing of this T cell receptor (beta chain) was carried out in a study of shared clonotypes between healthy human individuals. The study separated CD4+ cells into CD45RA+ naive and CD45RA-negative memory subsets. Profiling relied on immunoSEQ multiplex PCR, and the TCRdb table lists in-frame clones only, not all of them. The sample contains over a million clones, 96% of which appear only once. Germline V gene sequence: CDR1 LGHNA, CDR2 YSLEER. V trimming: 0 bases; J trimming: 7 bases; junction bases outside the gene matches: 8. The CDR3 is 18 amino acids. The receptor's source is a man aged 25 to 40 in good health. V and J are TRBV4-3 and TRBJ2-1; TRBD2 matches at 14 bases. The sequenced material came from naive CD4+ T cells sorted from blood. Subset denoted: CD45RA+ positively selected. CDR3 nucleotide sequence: TGCGCCAGCAGCCAAGAAGGACTAGCGGGAGGTACAAAGAATGAGCAGTTCTTC. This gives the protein CASSQEGLAGGTKNEQFF.